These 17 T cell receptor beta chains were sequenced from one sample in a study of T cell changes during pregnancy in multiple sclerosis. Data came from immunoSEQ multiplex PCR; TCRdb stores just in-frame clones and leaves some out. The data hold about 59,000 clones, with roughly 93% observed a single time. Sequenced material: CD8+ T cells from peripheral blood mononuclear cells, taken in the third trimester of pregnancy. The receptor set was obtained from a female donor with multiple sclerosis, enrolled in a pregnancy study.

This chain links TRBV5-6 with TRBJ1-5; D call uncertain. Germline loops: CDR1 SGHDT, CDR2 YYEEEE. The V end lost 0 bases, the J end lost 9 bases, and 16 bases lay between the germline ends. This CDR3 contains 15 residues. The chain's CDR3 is CASSLGSGFHRPQHF. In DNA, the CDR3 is TGTGCCAGCAGCTTGGGTTCGGGGTTCCATCGGCCCCAGCATTTT.

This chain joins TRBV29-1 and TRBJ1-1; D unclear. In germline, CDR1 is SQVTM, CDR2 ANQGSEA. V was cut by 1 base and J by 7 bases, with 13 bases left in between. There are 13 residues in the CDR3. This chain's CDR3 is CSVEGSDDGEAFF. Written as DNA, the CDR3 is TGCAGCGTTGAAGGTAGCGACGACGGTGAAGCTTTCTTT.

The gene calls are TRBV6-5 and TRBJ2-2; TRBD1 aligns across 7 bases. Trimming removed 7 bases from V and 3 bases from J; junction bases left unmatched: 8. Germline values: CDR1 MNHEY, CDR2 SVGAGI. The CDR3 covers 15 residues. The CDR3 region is CASIPKTGHTGELFF. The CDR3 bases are TGTGCCAGCATCCCTAAGACAGGGCACACCGGGGAGCTGTTTTTT.

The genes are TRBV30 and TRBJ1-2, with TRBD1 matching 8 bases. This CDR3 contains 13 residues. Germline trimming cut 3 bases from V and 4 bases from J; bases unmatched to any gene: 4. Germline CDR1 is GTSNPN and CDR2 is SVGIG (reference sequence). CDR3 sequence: CAWRTGAAYGYTF. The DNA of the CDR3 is TGTGCCTGGAGGACAGGGGCGGCCTATGGCTACACCTTC. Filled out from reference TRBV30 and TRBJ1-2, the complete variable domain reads SQTIHQWPATLVQPVGSPLSLECTVEGTSNPNLYWYRQAAGRGLQLLFYSVGIGQISSEVPQNLSASRPQDRQFILSSKKLLLSDSGFYLCAWRTGAAYGYTFGSGTRLTVV.

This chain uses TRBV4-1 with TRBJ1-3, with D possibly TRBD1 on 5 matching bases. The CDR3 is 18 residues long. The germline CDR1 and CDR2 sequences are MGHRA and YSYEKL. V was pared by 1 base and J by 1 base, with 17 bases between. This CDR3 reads CASSQAPDSGWSGNTIYF. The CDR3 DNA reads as TGCGCCAGCAGCCAAGCCCCCGACAGCGGGTGGTCTGGAAACACCATATATTTT.

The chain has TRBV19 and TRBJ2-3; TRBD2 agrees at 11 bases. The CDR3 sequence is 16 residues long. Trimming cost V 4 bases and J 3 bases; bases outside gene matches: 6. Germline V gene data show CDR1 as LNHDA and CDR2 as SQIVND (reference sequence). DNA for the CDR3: TGTGCCAGTAGTAAAATAGCGGGAGGGGTTACAGATACGCAGTATTTT. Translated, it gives CASSKIAGGVTDTQYF. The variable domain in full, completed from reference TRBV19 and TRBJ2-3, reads DGGITQSPKYLFRKEGQNVTLSCEQNLNHDAMYWYRQDPGQGLRLIYYSQIVNDFQKGDIAEGYSVSREKKESFPLTVTSAQKNPTAFYLCASSKIAGGVTDTQYFGPGTRLTVL.

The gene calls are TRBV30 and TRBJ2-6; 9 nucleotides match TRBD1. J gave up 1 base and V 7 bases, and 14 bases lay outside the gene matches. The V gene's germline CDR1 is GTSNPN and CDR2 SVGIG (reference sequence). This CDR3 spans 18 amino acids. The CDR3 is CASLLQGAKGSGANVLTF. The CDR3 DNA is TGTGCCTCGCTACTACAGGGGGCGAAGGGTTCTGGGGCCAACGTCCTGACTTTC.

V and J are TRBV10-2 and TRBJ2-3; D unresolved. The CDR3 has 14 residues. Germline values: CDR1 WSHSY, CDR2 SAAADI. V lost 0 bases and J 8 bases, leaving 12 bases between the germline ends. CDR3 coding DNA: TGCGCCAGCAGTGAGTCTAGCCTGGTGGGTACGCAGTATTTT. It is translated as CASSESSLVGTQYF.

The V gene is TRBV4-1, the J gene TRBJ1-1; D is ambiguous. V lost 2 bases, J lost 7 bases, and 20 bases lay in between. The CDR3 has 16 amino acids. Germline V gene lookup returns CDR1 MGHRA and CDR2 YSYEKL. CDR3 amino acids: CASSQPDWQQSGEAFF. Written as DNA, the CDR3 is TGCGCCAGCAGCCAACCGGACTGGCAACAAAGTGGTGAAGCTTTCTTT.

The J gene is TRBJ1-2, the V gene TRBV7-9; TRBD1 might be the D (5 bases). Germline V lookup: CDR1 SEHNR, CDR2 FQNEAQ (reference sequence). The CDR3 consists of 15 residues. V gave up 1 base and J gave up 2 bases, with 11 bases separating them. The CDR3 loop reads CASSLGVGGNYGYTF. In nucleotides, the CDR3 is TGTGCCAGCAGCTTAGGTGTCGGGGGGAACTATGGCTACACCTTC.

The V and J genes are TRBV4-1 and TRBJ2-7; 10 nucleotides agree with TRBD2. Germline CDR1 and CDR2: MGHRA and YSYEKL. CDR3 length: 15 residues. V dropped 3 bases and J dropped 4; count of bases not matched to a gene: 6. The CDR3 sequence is CASSQAGTSAYEQYF. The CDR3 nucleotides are TGCGCCAGCAGCCAGGCCGGGACTAGCGCATACGAGCAGTACTTC.

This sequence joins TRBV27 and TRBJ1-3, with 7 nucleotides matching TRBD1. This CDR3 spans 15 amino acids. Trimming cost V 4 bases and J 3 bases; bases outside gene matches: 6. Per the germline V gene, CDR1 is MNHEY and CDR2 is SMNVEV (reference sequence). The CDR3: CASSSIDRDGNTIYF. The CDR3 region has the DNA TGTGCCAGCAGTTCTATCGACAGGGATGGAAACACCATATATTTT.

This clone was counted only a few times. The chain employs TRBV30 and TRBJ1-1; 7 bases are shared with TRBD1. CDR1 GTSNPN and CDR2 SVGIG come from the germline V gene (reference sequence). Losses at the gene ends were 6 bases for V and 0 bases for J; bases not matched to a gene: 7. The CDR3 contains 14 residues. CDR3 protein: CACDRAGMNTEAFF. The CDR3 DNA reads TGTGCCTGTGACAGGGCCGGTATGAACACTGAAGCTTTCTTT.

The DNA of the CDR3 is TGTGCCAGCACCGTAGCGGGTGGGAGCCACAATGAGCAGTTCTTC. Translation: CASTVAGGSHNEQFF. The chain combines TRBV2 with TRBJ2-1, with 7 bases matching TRBD2. The CDR3 has 15 residues. Germline CDR1 reads SNHLY; CDR2 reads FYNNEI. With V trimmed by 7 bases and J by 5 bases, 11 bases remained unmatched.

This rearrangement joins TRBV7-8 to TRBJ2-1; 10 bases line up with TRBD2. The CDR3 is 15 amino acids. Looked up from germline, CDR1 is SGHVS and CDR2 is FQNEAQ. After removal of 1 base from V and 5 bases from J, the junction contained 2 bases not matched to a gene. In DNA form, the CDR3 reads TGTGCCAGCAGCTTAGGCCTAGCGGGAGACAATGAGCAGTTCTTC. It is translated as CASSLGLAGDNEQFF.

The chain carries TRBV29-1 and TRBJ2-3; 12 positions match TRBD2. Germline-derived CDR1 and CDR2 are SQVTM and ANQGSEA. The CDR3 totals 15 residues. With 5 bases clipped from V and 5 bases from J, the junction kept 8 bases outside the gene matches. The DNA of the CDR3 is TGCAGCGTTTGGACTAGCGGGATGGGGGGAGATACGCAGTATTTT. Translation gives CSVWTSGMGGDTQYF.

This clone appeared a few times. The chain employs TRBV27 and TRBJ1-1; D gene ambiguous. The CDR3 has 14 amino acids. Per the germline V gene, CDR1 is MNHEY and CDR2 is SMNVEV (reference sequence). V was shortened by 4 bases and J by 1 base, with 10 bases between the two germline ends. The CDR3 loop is CASSSPPGNTEAFF. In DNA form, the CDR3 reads TGTGCCAGCAGTTCACCGCCCGGGAACACTGAAGCTTTCTTT.